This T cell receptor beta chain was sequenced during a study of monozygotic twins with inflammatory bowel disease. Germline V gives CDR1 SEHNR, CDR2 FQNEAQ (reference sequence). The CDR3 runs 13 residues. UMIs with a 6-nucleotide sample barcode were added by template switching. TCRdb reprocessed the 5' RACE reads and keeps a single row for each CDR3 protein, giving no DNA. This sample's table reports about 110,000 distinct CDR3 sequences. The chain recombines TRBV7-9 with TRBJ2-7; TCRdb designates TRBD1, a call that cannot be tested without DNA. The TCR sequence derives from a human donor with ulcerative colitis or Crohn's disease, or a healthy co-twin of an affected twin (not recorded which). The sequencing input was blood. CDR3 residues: CATQTGASYEQYF.